This TCR beta chain originates from a study of blood T cell repertoires in COVID-19. Sequencing was performed with immunoSEQ multiplex PCR; in TCRdb, only in-frame clones are kept and a portion is missing. The table has 350,000 to 450,000 clones, nearly 90% seen once. CDR1 and CDR2 from the germline V gene are MNHEY and SMNVEV (reference sequence). CDR3 size: 16 residues. The V and J ends lost 3 bases and 7 bases respectively, with 21 bases between them. Sequencing input: PBMCs or T cells enriched from blood (not recorded which). The chain carries TRBV27 and TRBJ2-5; maybe TRBD1 (6 bases). This receptor was identified in a woman aged 18-29 years who had been exposed to COVID-19. The CDR3: CASSFNWDIPGGTQYF. CDR3 nucleotides: TGTGCCAGCAGTTTTAATTGGGACATCCCTGGTGGGACCCAGTACTTC.